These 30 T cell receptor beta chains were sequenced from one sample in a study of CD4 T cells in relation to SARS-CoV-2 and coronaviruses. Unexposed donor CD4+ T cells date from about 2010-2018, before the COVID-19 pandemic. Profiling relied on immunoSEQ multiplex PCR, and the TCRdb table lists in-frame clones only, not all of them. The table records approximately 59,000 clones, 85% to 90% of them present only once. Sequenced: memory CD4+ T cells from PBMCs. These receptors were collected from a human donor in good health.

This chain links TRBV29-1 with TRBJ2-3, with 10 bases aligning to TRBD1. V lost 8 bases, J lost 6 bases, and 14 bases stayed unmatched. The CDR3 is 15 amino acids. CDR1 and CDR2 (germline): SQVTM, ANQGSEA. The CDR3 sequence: CSLSPGTGAVDTQYF. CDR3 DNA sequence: TGCAGCCTTTCACCCGGGACAGGGGCAGTCGATACGCAGTATTTT.

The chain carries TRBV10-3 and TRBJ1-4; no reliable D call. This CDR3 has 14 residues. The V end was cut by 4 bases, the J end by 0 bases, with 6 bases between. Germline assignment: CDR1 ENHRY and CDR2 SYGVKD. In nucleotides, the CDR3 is TGTGCCATCAGTGGCGCAACAACTAATGAAAAACTGTTTTTT. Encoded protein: CAISGATTNEKLFF.

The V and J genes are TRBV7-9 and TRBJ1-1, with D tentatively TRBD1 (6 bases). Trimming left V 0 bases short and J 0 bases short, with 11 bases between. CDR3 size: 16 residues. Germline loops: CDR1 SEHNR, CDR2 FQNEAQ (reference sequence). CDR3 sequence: CASSLAGTPMNTEAFF. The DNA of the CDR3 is TGTGCCAGCAGCTTAGCGGGGACACCTATGAACACTGAAGCTTTCTTT.

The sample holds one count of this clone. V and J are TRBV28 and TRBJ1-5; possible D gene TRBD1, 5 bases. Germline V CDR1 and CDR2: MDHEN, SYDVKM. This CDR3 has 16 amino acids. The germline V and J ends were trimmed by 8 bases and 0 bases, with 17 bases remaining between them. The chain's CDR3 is CASEFRGGYSNQPQHF. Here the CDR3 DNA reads TGTGCCAGCGAGTTTAGGGGCGGGTATAGCAATCAGCCCCAGCATTTT. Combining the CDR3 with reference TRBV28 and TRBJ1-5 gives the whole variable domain DVKVTQSSRYLVKRTGEKVFLECVQDMDHENMFWYRQDPGLGLRLIYFSYDVKMKEKGDIPEGYSVSREKKERFSLILESASTNQTSMYLCASEFRGGYSNQPQHFGDGTRLSIL.

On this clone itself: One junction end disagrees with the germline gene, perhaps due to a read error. Here the CDR3 reads CASRLMGNEQFF. DNA of the CDR3: TGTGCCAGCAGGTTAATGGGCAATGAGCAGTTCTTC. The chain couples TRBV7-3 to TRBJ2-1; D is unresolved. CDR1 SGHTA and CDR2 FQGTGA come from the germline V gene. The CDR3 has 12 residues.

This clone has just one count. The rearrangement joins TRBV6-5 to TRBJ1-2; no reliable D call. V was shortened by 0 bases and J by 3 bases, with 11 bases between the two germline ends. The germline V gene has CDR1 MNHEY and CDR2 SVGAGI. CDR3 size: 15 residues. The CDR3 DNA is TGTGCCAGCAGTTACTCGAGGACGGCCCACTATGGCTACACCTTC. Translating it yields CASSYSRTAHYGYTF.

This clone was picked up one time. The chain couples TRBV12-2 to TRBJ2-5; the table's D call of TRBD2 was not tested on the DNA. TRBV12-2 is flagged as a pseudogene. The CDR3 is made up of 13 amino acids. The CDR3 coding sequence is TGTGCAAGTCGCCTCTTCGGCCAAGAGACCCAGTACTTC. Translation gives CASRLFGQETQYF.

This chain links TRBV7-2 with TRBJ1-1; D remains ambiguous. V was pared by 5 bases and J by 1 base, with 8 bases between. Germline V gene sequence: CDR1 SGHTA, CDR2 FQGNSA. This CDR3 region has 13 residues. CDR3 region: CASSQQPNTEAFF. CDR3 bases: TGTGCCAGCAGCCAACAGCCGAACACTGAAGCTTTCTTT.

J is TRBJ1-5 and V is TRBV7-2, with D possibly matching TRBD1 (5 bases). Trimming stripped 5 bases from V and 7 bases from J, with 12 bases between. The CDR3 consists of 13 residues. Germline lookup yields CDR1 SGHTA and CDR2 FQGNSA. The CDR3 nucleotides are TGTGCCAGCAGCCGGGACCTGGGGCAGCCCCAGCATTTT. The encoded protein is CASSRDLGQPQHF.

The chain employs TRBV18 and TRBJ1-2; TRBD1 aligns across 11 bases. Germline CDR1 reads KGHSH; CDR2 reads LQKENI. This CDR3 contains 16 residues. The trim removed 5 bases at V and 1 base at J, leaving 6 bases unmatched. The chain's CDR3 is CASSYGQGAFNYGYTF. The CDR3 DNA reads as TGTGCCAGCTCATATGGACAGGGGGCCTTTAACTATGGCTACACCTTC.

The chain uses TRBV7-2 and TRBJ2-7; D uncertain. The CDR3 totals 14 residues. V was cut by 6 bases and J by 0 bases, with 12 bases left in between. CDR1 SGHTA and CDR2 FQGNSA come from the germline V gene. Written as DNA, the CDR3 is TGTGCCAGCAGGCCGACTCTTAGCTCCTACGAGCAGTACTTC. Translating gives CASRPTLSSYEQYF.

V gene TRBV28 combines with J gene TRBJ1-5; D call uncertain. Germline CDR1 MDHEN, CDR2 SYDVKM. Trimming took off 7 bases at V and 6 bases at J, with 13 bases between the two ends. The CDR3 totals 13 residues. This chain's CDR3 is CASTPDGSQPQHF. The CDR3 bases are TGTGCCAGCACCCCAGACGGGAGTCAGCCCCAGCATTTT.

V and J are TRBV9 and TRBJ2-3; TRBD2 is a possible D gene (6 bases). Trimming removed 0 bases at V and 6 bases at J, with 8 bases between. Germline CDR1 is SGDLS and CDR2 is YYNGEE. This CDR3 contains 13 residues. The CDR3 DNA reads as TGTGCCAGCAGCGTAGAGCTAGCGGATACGCAGTATTTT. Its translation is CASSVELADTQYF.

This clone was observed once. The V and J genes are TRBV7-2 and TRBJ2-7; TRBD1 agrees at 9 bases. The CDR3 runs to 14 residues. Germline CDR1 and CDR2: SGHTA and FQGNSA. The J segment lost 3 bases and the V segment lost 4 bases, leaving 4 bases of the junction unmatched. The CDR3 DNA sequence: TGTGCCAGCAGCTCGGGGACAGGGTTCTACGAGCAGTACTTC. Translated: CASSSGTGFYEQYF. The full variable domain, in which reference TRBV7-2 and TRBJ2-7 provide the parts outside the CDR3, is GAGVSQSPSNKVTEKGKDVELRCDPISGHTALYWYRQSLGQGLEFLIYFQGNSAPDKSGLPSDRFSAERTGGSVSTLTIQRTQQEDSAVYLCASSSGTGFYEQYFGPGTRLTVT.

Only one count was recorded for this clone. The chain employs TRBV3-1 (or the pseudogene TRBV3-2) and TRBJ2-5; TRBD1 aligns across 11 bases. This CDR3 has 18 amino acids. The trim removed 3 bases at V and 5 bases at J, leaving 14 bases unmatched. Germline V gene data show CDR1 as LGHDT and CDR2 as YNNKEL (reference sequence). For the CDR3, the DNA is TGTGCCAGCAGCCATGCACCCGGGACAGGGGGTTACTGGGAGACCCAGTACTTC. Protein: CASSHAPGTGGYWETQYF.

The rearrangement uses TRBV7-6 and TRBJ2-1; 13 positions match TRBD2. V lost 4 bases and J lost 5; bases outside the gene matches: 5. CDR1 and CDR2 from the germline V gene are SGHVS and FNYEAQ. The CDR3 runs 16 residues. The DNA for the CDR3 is TGTGCCAGCAGCTCCTTGACTAGCGGGGGGAACAATGAGCAGTTCTTC. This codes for CASSSLTSGGNNEQFF.

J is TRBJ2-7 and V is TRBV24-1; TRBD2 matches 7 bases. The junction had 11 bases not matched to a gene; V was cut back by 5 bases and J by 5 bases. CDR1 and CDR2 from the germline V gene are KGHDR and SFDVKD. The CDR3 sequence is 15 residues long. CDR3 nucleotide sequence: TGTGCCACCAGTGGGCTCGCGGGAGATTCCCACGAGCAGTACTTC. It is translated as CATSGLAGDSHEQYF.

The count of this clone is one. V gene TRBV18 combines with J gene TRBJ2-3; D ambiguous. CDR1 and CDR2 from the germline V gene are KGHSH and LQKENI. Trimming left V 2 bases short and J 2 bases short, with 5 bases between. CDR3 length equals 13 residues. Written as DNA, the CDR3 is TGTGCCAGCTCACCAAGCTACACAGATACGCAGTATTTT. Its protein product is CASSPSYTDTQYF.

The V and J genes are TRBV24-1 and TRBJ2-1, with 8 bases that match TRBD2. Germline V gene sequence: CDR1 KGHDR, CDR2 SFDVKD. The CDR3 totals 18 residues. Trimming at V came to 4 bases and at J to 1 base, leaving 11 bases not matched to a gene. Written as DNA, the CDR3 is TGTGCCACCAGTGACCATACTCAGCGGGAGAGTTCCTACAATGAGCAGTTCTTC. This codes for CATSDHTQRESSYNEQFF.

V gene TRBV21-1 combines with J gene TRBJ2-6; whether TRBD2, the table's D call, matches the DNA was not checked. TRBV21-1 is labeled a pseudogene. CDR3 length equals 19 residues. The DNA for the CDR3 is TGTGCCAGCAGCCCCCCACCGCTTAGGAGGTCCCCTGGGGCCAACGTCCTGACTTTC. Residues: CASSPPPLRRSPGANVLTF.

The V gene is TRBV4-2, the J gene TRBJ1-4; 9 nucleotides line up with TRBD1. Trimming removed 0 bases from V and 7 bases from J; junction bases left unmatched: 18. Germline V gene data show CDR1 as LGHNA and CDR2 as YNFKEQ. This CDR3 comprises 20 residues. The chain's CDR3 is CASSQEIGTGRGLTAEKLFF. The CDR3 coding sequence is TGTGCCAGCAGCCAAGAGATCGGGACAGGGAGAGGCCTGACTGCTGAAAAACTGTTTTTT.

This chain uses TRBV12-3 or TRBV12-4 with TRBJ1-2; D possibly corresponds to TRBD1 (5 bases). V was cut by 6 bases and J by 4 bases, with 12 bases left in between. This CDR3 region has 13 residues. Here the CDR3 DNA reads TGTGCCAGCAGCCGGGGCAGAAGCTATGGCTACACCTTC. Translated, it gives CASSRGRSYGYTF.

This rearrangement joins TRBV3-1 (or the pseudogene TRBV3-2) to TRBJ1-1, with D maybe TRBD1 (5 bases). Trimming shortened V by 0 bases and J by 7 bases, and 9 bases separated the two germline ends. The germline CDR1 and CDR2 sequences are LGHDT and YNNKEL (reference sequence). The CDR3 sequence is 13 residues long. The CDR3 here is CASSQDWGREAFF. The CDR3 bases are TGTGCCAGCAGCCAAGATTGGGGCCGTGAAGCTTTCTTT.

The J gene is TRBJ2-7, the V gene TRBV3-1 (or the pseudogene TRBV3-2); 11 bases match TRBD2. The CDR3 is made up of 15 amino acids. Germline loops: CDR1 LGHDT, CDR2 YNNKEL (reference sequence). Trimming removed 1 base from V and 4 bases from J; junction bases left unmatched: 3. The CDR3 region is CASSQGTSGSYEQYF. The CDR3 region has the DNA TGTGCCAGCAGCCAAGGTACTAGCGGGAGTTACGAGCAGTACTTC.

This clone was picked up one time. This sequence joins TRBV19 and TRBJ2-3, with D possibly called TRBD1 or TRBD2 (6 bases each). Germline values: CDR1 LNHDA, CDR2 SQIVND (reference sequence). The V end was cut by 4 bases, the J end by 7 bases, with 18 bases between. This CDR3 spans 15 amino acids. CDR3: CASSKGGRSENTQYF. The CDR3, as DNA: TGTGCCAGTAGTAAGGGGGGCCGCTCCGAGAATACGCAGTATTTT.

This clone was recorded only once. CDR3 residues: CASSFRLLAGADTQYF. CDR3 coding DNA: TGTGCCAGCAGTTTCCGCCTACTAGCGGGAGCAGATACGCAGTATTTT. The V gene is TRBV28, the J gene TRBJ2-3, with 11 bases lining up with TRBD2. The germline V gene has CDR1 MDHEN and CDR2 SYDVKM. The CDR3 contains 16 residues. The J segment lost 4 bases and the V segment lost 3 bases, leaving 6 bases of the junction unmatched.

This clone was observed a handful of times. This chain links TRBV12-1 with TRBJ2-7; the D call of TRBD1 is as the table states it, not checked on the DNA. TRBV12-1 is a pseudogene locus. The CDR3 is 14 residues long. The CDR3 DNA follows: TGTGCCAGCACCCCTAACAGGGTCATCTACGAGCAGTACTTC. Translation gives CASTPNRVIYEQYF.

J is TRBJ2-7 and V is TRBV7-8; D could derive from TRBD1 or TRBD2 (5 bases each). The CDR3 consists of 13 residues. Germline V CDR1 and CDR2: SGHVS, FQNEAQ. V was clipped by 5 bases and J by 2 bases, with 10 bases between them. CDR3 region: CASSIGTAYEQYF. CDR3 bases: TGTGCCAGCAGCATTGGGACGGCCTACGAGCAGTACTTC.

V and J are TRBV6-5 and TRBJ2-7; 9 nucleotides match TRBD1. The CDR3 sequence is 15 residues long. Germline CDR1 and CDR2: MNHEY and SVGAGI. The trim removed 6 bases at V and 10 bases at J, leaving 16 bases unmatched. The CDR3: CASSHTLGQGRIQYF. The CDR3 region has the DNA TGTGCCAGCAGCCACACCCTTGGACAGGGGAGGATACAGTACTTC.

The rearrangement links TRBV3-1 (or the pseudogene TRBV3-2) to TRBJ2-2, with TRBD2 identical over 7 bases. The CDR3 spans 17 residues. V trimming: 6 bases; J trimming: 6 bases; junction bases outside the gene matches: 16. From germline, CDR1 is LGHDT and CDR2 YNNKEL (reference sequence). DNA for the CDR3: TGTGCCAGCAGTCGACTTCGCGGGGGAGGGGCTGCCGGGGAGCTGTTTTTT. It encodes CASSRLRGGGAAGELFF.